The source of this T cell receptor beta chain is a study of shared T cell receptors in the human thymus. The CDR3 consists of 13 residues. Germline loops: CDR1 ENHRY, CDR2 SYGVKD. V was pared by 10 bases and J by 7 bases, with 14 bases between. The protocol was immunoSEQ multiplex PCR, while the TCRdb copy is restricted to in-frame clones and leaves out a portion. Of hundreds of thousands of clones in the sample, more than 75% were seen once. The same sample was also studied in work on human thymus T cells. That investigation notes: Thymic as well as blood repertoires seemed to favor certain V and J genes unevenly. The related literature has documented a marked overlap of thymic repertoires among unrelated individuals.

The chain recombines TRBV10-3 with TRBJ1-6; D may be TRBD1 (6 bases). Sequencing was done on a sample of thymocytes. The TCR comes from a boy under two years old with a congenital heart defect. DNA of the CDR3: TGTGCCAGTCGACAGGTCTTAAATTCACCCCTCCACTTT. It translates to CASRQVLNSPLHF.